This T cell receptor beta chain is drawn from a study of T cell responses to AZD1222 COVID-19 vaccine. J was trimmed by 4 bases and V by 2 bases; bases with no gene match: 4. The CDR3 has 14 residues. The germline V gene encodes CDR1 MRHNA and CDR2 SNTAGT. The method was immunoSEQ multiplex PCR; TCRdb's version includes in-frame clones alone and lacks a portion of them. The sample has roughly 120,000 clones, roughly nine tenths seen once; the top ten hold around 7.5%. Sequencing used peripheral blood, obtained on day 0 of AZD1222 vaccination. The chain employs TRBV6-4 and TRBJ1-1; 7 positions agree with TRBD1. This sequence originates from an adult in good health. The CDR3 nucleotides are TGTGCCAGCAGTGACGTGCAGGGGGGCACTGAAGCTTTCTTT. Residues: CASSDVQGGTEAFF.